Each of the 23 T cell receptor beta chains below was sequenced from the same sample in a study of a mutant IDH1 vaccine in newly diagnosed glioma. Sequencing used immunoSEQ multiplex PCR; TCRdb keeps in-frame clones, though not all of them. This repertoire shows some 33,000 clones, 50% to 60% found once; its top ten account for 11%. Which antigens these TCRs recognize remains unknown. Stated time point: week 5, during vaccination. What each vaccine dose contained was 300 ug of mutant IDH1 20-mer peptide, accompanied by topical imiquimod. Source: PBMCs, taken from a glioma patient whose treatment included an IDH1 peptide vaccine. These receptor sequences come from a young woman with glioma.

The chain employs TRBV2 and TRBJ1-2, with D possibly TRBD1 on 6 matching bases. The germline V gene has CDR1 SNHLY and CDR2 FYNNEI. The CDR3 has 15 amino acids. Trimming shortened V by 1 base and J by 3 bases, and 12 bases separated the two germline ends. In nucleotides, the CDR3 is TGTGCCAGCAGTGAAGGCGTAGGGGGGGACTATGGCTACACCTTC. This gives the protein CASSEGVGGDYGYTF.

CDR3 protein: CASSLDSLGDGYTF. The CDR3 DNA follows: TGTGCCAGCAGCTTAGATTCACTGGGCGATGGCTACACCTTC. The chain employs TRBV7-9 and TRBJ1-2; no definite D call. The CDR3 spans 14 residues. Germline CDR1 SEHNR, CDR2 FQNEAQ (reference sequence). Between the trimmed V and J ends, which lost 1 base and 6 bases, there was a span of 12 bases. Full variable domain (missing parts from reference TRBV7-9 and TRBJ1-2): DTGVSQNPRHKITKRGQNVTFRCDPISEHNRLYWYRQTLGQGPEFLTYFQNEAQLEKSRLLSDRFSAERPKGSFSTLEIQRTEQGDSAMYLCASSLDSLGDGYTFGSGTRLTVV.

J is TRBJ1-1 and V is TRBV19; D gene unclear. The CDR3 runs 13 residues. Germline CDR1 LNHDA, CDR2 SQIVND (reference sequence). V lost 3 bases and J 7 bases, leaving 12 bases between the germline ends. CDR3 sequence reads: CASSIGPLLEAFF. CDR3 DNA: TGTGCCAGTAGTATCGGACCGCTCCTTGAAGCTTTCTTT.

This clone was seen once. The chain has TRBV7-2 and TRBJ2-2; 9 positions agree with TRBD2. The ends lost 6 bases at V and 3 bases at J; junction bases unmatched: 8. There are 16 residues in the CDR3. Germline CDR1 reads SGHTA; CDR2 reads FQGNSA. CDR3 protein: CASRAVAGVDTGELFF. Written as DNA, the CDR3 is TGTGCCAGCAGGGCTGTAGCGGGGGTAGACACCGGGGAGCTGTTTTTT.

V and J are TRBV7-2 and TRBJ1-2, with 9 bases that match TRBD1. V shed 5 bases, J shed 4 bases, and the junction held 11 bases outside the gene matches. Looked up from germline, CDR1 is SGHTA and CDR2 is FQGNSA. The CDR3 runs 16 residues. CDR3 sequence: CASSAQTGGASYGYTF. Here the CDR3 DNA reads TGTGCCAGCAGCGCCCAAACAGGGGGCGCTTCCTATGGCTACACCTTC. The whole variable domain, remainder taken from reference TRBV7-2 and TRBJ1-2, is GAGVSQSPSNKVTEKGKDVELRCDPISGHTALYWYRQSLGQGLEFLIYFQGNSAPDKSGLPSDRFSAERTGGSVSTLTIQRTQQEDSAVYLCASSAQTGGASYGYTFGSGTRLTVV.

The rearrangement links TRBV4-1 to TRBJ1-5; TRBD1 is a possible D gene (6 bases). Germline CDR1 is MGHRA and CDR2 is YSYEKL. Deletions cut 1 base from V and 7 bases from J, with 11 bases between. The CDR3 is 14 amino acids. CDR3 loop: CASSQVGGAQPQHF. The CDR3 nucleotides read TGCGCCAGCAGCCAAGTCGGGGGCGCACAGCCCCAGCATTTT.

This chain uses TRBV6-5 with TRBJ2-7; no firm D call. The germline V and J ends were trimmed by 7 bases and 6 bases, with 22 bases remaining between them. Germline CDR1 reads MNHEY; CDR2 reads SVGAGI. The CDR3 consists of 15 residues. The CDR3 bases are TGTGCCAGCAAGACATCGAGGAGCCCGACGTCCGAGCAGTACTTC. This codes for CASKTSRSPTSEQYF.

The chain is built from TRBV15 and TRBJ2-3; TRBD2 matches 14 bases. The V gene's germline CDR1 is LNHNV and CDR2 YYDKDF (reference sequence). The V gene end was trimmed by 4 bases and the J gene end by 5 bases; junction bases not matched to a gene: 5. The CDR3 runs to 16 residues. CDR3 region: CATSMGLAGVGDTQYF. CDR3 DNA: TGTGCCACCAGCATGGGACTAGCGGGAGTAGGAGATACGCAGTATTTT.

The chain links TRBV5-6 to TRBJ1-1; D is perhaps TRBD1 (5 bases). The length of the CDR3 is 12 residues. Germline values: CDR1 SGHDT, CDR2 YYEEEE. Trimming removed 5 bases from V and 4 bases from J, with 9 bases in between. This chain's CDR3 is CASRQGFTEAFF. CDR3 DNA: TGTGCCAGCAGGCAGGGTTTCACTGAAGCTTTCTTT.

The genes are TRBV6-5 and TRBJ1-2, with 7 nucleotides matching TRBD1. The V gene end was trimmed by 2 bases and the J gene end by 7 bases; junction bases not matched to a gene: 7. The CDR3 has 14 amino acids. The V gene's germline CDR1 is MNHEY and CDR2 SVGAGI. The CDR3 DNA is TGTGCCAGCAGTTACCTTGACAGGGTGGCTGGCTACACCTTC. This translates into CASSYLDRVAGYTF.

The chain recombines TRBV7-8 with TRBJ2-3; the D is unclear. The CDR3 has 15 amino acids. The germline V and J ends were trimmed by 0 bases and 2 bases, with 9 bases remaining between them. Germline CDR1 SGHVS, CDR2 FQNEAQ. The CDR3 loop reads CASSLALGFTDTQYF. In nucleotides, the CDR3 is TGTGCCAGCAGCTTAGCGCTTGGCTTCACAGATACGCAGTATTTT.

The rearrangement uses TRBV7-2 and TRBJ2-2; D unclear. The V gene lost 5 bases and the J gene lost 0 bases, with 13 bases spanning the gap. This CDR3 has 16 residues. The germline V gene encodes CDR1 SGHTA and CDR2 FQGNSA. DNA of the CDR3: TGTGCCAGCAGCCCACGAGTAGTAGCGAACACCGGGGAGCTGTTTTTT. This sequence encodes CASSPRVVANTGELFF.

This clone has only one observation. The chain employs TRBV4-3 and TRBJ1-2; 7 bases are shared with TRBD1. Trimming took 0 bases from V and 4 from J; bases not matched to a gene: 14. Germline CDR1 reads LGHNA; CDR2 reads YSLEER. The CDR3 loop spans 18 amino acids. CDR3 sequence (DNA): TGCGCCAGCAGCCAAGATCTCCGGACAGGCGACACCTCCTATGGCTACACCTTC. Encoded protein: CASSQDLRTGDTSYGYTF.

This clone was observed a handful of times. The chain recombines TRBV19 with TRBJ1-1; D may be TRBD1 (5 bases). With 7 bases removed from V and 1 base from J, the gap between germline ends came to 13 bases. Germline V gene data show CDR1 as LNHDA and CDR2 as SQIVND (reference sequence). The CDR3 totals 14 residues. CDR3 nucleotide sequence: TGTGCCAGTACTAAATGGGGGACGAACACTGAAGCTTTCTTT. Translating gives CASTKWGTNTEAFF.

The chain joins TRBV11-3 to TRBJ2-1; unclear D gene. Germline CDR1 is SGHNT and CDR2 is YENEEA. V was trimmed by 2 bases and J by 7 bases, leaving 12 bases between them. CDR3 size: 14 residues. Here the CDR3 reads CASSLNQVINEQFF. The CDR3 DNA follows: TGTGCCAGCAGCTTAAATCAGGTGATAAATGAGCAGTTCTTC.

The CDR3 nucleotides read TGTGCCAGCAGTCCCGTCGGACAAAGCAATCAGCCCCAGCATTTT. Amino acids: CASSPVGQSNQPQHF. The chain is built from TRBV6-5 and TRBJ1-5; tentative D call: TRBD1 (5 bases). Per germline, CDR1 MNHEY and CDR2 SVGAGI. Trimming took 5 bases from V and 1 from J, leaving 12 bases between them. CDR3 length: 15 residues.

The chain couples TRBV12-5 to TRBJ1-5; tentatively, D is TRBD1 (6 bases). The CDR3 is 14 residues long. Between the trimmed V and J ends, which lost 5 bases and 7 bases, there was a span of 15 bases. In germline, CDR1 is LGHNT, CDR2 FRNRAP. The CDR3 region has the DNA TGTGCTAGTGGTGATCAGGGGACGGGGCAGCCCCAGCATTTT. Protein: CASGDQGTGQPQHF.

The chain employs TRBV4-1 and TRBJ2-3; 8 bases are shared with TRBD2. V dropped 5 bases and J dropped 1; count of bases not matched to a gene: 5. Germline CDR1 and CDR2: MGHRA and YSYEKL. The length of the CDR3 is 15 residues. CDR3 protein: CASSERGQGTDTQYF. CDR3 DNA sequence: TGCGCCAGCAGCGAGCGGGGGCAAGGCACAGATACGCAGTATTTT.

The rearrangement uses TRBV6-1 and TRBJ2-2, with D possibly being TRBD1 (6 bases). Trimming pared 1 base from V and 6 bases from J, leaving 15 bases between. The CDR3 is 16 residues long. The germline V gene encodes CDR1 MNHNS and CDR2 SASEGT. CDR3 sequence (DNA): TGTGCCAGCAGTGAAGAACAGGGTTTGTGGGCCGGGGAGCTGTTTTTT. Translating gives CASSEEQGLWAGELFF.

The V gene is TRBV4-1, the J gene TRBJ1-3; D is possibly TRBD1 (6 bases). V lost 4 bases to trimming and J lost 1 base, with 14 bases between them. The CDR3 has 16 amino acids. Germline V gene data show CDR1 as MGHRA and CDR2 as YSYEKL. CDR3 sequence reads: CASSPQGTGSGNTIYF. The CDR3 nucleotides read TGCGCCAGCAGCCCACAAGGCACAGGGTCTGGAAACACCATATATTTT.

The chain is built from TRBV10-2 and TRBJ2-1, with TRBD2 matching 7 bases. This CDR3 region has 12 residues. J lost 8 bases, V lost 7 bases, and 5 bases had no gene match. CDR1 is WSHSY, CDR2 SAAADI, per germline. In nucleotides, the CDR3 is TGCGCCAGCACCCAAACTAGCGATGAGCAGTTCTTC. Amino acid sequence: CASTQTSDEQFF.

The chain couples TRBV6-5 to TRBJ1-5; 7 bases are a match to TRBD1. The CDR3 length is 13 residues. CDR1 and CDR2 from the germline V gene are MNHEY and SVGAGI. The ends lost 8 bases at V and 7 bases at J; junction bases unmatched: 8. CDR3 residues: CASRGGWRQPQHF. CDR3 nucleotides: TGTGCCAGCCGAGGGGGCTGGCGACAGCCCCAGCATTTT.

CDR3 DNA sequence: TGTGCCAGCTCACCCCTTGGACAGGGGGAAGTCTATGGCTACACCTTC. This gives the protein CASSPLGQGEVYGYTF. V usage is TRBV18 and J usage is TRBJ1-2; TRBD1 matches at 10 bases. Germline CDR1 is KGHSH and CDR2 is LQKENI. The length of the CDR3 is 16 residues. The J segment lost 4 bases and the V segment lost 3 bases, leaving 8 bases of the junction unmatched.